The clone carrying this TCR beta chain was seen more than once but under ten times. Its antigen is unidentified. From 5'RACE with constant-segment primers came TCR alpha and TCR beta cDNA libraries that carried sample barcodes and UMIs. TCRdb passed the 5' RACE reads through MiXCR, listing each CDR3 protein once. The table records around 250,000 distinct CDR3 sequences, roughly 15% of them present only once. V shed 6 bases and J shed 5 bases, with 7 bases lying between them. The CDR3 covers 11 residues. Germline V CDR1 and CDR2: MDHEN, SYDVKM. This entry comes from a study of T-cell memory formation after mild COVID-19. The wider study: Clusters of TCRs were largely donor specific.

General observations from the study: The finding that pre-infection memory included some responding clones suggested that cross-reactive memory joined. Clones that contracted from day 15 to 85 were balanced CD4/CD8, while later expanders leaned CD4+.

This receptor was obtained from a man aged 18 to 29 who had mild COVID-19 (a few samples of this study predate the infection). Cell type and time point are not known. This chain joins TRBV28 and TRBJ1-2, with D unclear. The sample was PBMCs or a T cell subset sorted from them (not recorded which). The DNA of the CDR3 is TGTGCCAGCAGATCTAGTTATGGCTACACCTTC. Translation gives CASRSSYGYTF.